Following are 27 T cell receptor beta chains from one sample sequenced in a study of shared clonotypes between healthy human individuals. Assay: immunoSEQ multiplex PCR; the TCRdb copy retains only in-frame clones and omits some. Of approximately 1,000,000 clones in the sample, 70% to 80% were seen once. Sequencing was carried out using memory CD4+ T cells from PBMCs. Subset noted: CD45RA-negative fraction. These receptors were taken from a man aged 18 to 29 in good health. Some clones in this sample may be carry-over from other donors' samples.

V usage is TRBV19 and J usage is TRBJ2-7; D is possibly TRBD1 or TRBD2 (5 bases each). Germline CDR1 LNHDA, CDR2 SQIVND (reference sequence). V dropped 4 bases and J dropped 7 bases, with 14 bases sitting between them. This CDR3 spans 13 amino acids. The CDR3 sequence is CASSSRDGLEQYF. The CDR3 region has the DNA TGTGCCAGTAGTAGCCGGGACGGGCTTGAGCAGTACTTC.

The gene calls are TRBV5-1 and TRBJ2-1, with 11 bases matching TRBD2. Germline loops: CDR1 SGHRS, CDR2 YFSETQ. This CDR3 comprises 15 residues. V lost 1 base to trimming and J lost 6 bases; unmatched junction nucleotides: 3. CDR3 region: CASSLPGTSGNEQFF. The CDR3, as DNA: TGCGCCAGCAGCTTGCCCGGGACTAGCGGCAATGAGCAGTTCTTC. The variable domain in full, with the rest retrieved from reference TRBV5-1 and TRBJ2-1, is KAGVTQTPRYLIKTRGQQVTLSCSPISGHRSVSWYQQTPGQGLQFLFEYFSETQRNKGNFPGRFSGRQFSNSRSEMNVSTLELGDSALYLCASSLPGTSGNEQFFGPGTRLTVL.

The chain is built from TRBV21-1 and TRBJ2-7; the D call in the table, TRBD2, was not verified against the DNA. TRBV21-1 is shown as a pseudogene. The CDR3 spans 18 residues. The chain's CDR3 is CASSKVGTSGRDSYEQYF. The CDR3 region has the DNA TGTGCCAGCAGCAAAGTCGGGACTAGCGGGAGAGACTCCTACGAGCAGTACTTC.

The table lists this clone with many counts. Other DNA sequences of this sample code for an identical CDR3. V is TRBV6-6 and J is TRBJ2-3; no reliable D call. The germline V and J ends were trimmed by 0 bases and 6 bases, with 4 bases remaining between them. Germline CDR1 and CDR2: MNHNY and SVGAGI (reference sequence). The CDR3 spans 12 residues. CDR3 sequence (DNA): TGTGCCAGCAGTTACTCGCGGGATACGCAGTATTTT. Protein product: CASSYSRDTQYF.

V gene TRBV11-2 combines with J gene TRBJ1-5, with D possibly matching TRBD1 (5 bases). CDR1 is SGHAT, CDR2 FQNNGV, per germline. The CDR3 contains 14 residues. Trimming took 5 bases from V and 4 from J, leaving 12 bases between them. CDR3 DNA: TGTGCCAGCAGCCAAACCAGGGTTAATCAGCCCCAGCATTTT. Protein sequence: CASSQTRVNQPQHF.

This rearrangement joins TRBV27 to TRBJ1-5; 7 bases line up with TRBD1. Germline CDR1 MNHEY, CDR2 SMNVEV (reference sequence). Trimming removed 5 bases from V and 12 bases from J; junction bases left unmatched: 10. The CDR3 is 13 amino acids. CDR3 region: CASSPDRVDSQHF. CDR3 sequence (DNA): TGTGCCAGCAGTCCTGACAGGGTCGACAGCCAGCATTTT.

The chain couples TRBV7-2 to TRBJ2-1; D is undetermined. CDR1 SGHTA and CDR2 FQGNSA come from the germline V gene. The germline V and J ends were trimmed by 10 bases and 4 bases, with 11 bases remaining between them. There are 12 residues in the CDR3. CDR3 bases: TGTGCCACTCGACGTACATACAATGAGCAGTTCTTC. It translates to CATRRTYNEQFF.

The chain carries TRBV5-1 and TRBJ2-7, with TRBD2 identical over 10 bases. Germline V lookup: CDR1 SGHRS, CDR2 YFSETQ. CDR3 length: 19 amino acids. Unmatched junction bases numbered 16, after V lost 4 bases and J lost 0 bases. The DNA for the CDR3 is TGCGCCAGCAGCCGAGGACTTTCCAACCAGCGGGGGGGCTCCTACGAGCAGTACTTC. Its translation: CASSRGLSNQRGGSYEQYF. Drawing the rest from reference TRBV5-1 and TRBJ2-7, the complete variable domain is KAGVTQTPRYLIKTRGQQVTLSCSPISGHRSVSWYQQTPGQGLQFLFEYFSETQRNKGNFPGRFSGRQFSNSRSEMNVSTLELGDSALYLCASSRGLSNQRGGSYEQYFGPGTRLTVT.

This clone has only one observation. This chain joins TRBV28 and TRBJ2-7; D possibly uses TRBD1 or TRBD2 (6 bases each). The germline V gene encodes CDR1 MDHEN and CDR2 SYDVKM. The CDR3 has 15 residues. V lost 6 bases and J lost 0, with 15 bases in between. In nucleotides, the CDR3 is TGTGCCAGCAGGGGGGCGGGGACCTCCTCCTACGAGCAGTACTTC. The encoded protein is CASRGAGTSSYEQYF.

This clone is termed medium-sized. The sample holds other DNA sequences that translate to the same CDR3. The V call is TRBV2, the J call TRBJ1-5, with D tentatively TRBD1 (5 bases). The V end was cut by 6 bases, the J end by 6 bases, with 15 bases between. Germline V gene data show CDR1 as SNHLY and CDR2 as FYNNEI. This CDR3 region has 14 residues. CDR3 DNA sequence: TGTGCCAGCAGCCCGGGGGGGGAGGCTCAGCCCCAGCATTTT. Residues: CASSPGGEAQPQHF.

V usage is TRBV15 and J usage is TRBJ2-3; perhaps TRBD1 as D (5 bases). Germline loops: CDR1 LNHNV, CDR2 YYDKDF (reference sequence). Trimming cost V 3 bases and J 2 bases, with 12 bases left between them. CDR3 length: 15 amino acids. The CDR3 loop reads CATSREWGPTDTQYF. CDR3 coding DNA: TGTGCCACCAGCAGGGAATGGGGCCCCACAGATACGCAGTATTTT.

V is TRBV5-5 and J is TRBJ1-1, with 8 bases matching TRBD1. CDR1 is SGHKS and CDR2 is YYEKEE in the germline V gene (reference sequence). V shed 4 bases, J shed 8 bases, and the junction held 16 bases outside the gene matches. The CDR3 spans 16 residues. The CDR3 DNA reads TGTGCCAGCAGCCCCAGAGGACAGGGAACCCTAAAAGAAGCTTTCTTT. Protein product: CASSPRGQGTLKEAFF.

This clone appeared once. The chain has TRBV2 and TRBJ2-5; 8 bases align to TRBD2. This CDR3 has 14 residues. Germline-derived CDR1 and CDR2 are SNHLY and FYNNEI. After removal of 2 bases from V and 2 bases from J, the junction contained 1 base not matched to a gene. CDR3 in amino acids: CASSEREGQETQYF. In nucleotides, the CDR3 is TGTGCCAGCAGTGAACGGGAGGGGCAAGAGACCCAGTACTTC.

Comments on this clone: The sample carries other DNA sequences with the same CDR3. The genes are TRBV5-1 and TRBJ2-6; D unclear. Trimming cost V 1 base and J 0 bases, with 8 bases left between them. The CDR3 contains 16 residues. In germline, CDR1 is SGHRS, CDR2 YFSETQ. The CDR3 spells CASSLTASSGANVLTF. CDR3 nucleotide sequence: TGCGCCAGCAGCTTGACAGCTAGCTCTGGGGCCAACGTCCTGACTTTC.

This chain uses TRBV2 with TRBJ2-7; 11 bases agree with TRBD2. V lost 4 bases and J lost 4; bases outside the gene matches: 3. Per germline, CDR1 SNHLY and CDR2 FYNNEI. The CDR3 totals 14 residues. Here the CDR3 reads CASSAPSGRYEQYF. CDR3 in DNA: TGTGCCAGCAGTGCTCCTAGCGGGAGGTACGAGCAGTACTTC.

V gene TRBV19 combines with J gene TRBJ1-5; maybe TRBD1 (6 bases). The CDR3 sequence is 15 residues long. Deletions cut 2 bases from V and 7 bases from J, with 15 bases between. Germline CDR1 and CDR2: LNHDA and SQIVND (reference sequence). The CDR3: CASSILSQGNQPQHF. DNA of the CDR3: TGTGCCAGTAGTATACTATCCCAGGGGAACCAGCCCCAGCATTTT. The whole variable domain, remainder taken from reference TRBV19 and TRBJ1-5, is DGGITQSPKYLFRKEGQNVTLSCEQNLNHDAMYWYRQDPGQGLRLIYYSQIVNDFQKGDIAEGYSVSREKKESFPLTVTSAQKNPTAFYLCASSILSQGNQPQHFGDGTRLSIL.

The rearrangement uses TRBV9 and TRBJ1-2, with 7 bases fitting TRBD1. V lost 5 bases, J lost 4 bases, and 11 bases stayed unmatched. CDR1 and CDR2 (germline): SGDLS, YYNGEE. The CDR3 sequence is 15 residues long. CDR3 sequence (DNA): TGTGCCAGCAGTCCCGCAATAGGGGGCTTCTATGGCTACACCTTC. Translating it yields CASSPAIGGFYGYTF.

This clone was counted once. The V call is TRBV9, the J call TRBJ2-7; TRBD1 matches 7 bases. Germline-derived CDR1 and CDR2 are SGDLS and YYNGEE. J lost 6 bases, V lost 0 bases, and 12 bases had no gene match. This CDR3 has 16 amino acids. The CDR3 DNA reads TGTGCCAGCAGCGTAGGGTTAGGTACAGGGGAGCTCGAGCAGTACTTC. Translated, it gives CASSVGLGTGELEQYF.

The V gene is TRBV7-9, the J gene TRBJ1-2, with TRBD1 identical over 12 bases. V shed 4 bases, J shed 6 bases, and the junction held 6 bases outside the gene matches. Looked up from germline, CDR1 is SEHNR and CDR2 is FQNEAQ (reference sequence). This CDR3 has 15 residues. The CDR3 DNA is TGTGCCAGCAGCTCCATGGGACAGGGGGCGCATGGCTACACCTTC. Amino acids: CASSSMGQGAHGYTF.

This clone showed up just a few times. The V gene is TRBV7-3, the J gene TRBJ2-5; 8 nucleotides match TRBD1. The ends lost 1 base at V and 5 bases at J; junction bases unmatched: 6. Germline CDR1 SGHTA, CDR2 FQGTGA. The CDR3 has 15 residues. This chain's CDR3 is CASSLRAGGVETQYF. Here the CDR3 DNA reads TGTGCCAGCAGCTTAAGGGCAGGGGGCGTGGAGACCCAGTACTTC. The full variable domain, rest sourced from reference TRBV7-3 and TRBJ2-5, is GAGVSQTPSNKVTEKGKYVELRCDPISGHTALYWYRQSLGQGPEFLIYFQGTGAADDSGLPNDRFFAVRPEGSVSTLKIQRTERGDSAVYLCASSLRAGGVETQYFGPGTRLLVL.

The CDR3 loop reads CASSDGLGSSYEQYF. The CDR3 DNA reads as TGTGCCAGCAGTGACGGGCTGGGGAGCTCCTACGAGCAGTACTTC. The chain recombines TRBV9 with TRBJ2-7, with a weak D call TRBD2 (5 bases). The CDR3 spans 15 residues. Germline assignment: CDR1 SGDLS and CDR2 YYNGEE. The V and J ends lost 5 bases and 0 bases respectively, with 15 bases between them.

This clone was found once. The CDR3 region has the DNA TGTGCCAGCAGCCTGCGACTAGCGGGAGGGTTCAATGAGCAGTTCTTC. It specifies CASSLRLAGGFNEQFF. The chain employs TRBV5-6 and TRBJ2-1, with 14 bases aligning to TRBD2. The CDR3 is 16 residues long. With V trimmed by 4 bases and J by 6 bases, 6 bases remained unmatched. Looked up from germline, CDR1 is SGHDT and CDR2 is YYEEEE.

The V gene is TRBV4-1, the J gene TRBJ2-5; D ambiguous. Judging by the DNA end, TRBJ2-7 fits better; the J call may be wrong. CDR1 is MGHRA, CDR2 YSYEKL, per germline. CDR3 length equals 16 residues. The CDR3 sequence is CASSQEPWAVSYEQYF. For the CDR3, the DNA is TGCGCCAGCAGCCAAGAACCCTGGGCGGTATCCTACGAGCAGTACTTC.

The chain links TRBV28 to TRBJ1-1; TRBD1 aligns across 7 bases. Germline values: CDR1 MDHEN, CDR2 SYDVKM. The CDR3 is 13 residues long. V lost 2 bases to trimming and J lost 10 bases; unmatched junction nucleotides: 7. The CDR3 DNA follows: TGTGCCAGCAGTTTAGAGGGGGCAACTCCAGCTTTCTTT. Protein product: CASSLEGATPAFF.

The CDR3 reads CASSPSGSSNQPQHF. The CDR3, as DNA: TGCGCCAGCAGCCCATCAGGGTCTAGCAATCAGCCCCAGCATTTT. The rearrangement uses TRBV5-1 and TRBJ1-5; tentative D call: TRBD1 (5 bases). The CDR3 loop spans 15 amino acids. Germline lookup yields CDR1 SGHRS and CDR2 YFSETQ. Trimming left V 4 bases short and J 0 bases short, with 11 bases between.

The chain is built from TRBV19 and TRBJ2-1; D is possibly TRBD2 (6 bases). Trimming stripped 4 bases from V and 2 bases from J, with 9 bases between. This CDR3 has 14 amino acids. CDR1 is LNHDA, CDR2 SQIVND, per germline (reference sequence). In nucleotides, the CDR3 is TGTGCCAGTAGTACCTCTAGCGCCTACAATGAGCAGTTCTTC. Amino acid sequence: CASSTSSAYNEQFF.

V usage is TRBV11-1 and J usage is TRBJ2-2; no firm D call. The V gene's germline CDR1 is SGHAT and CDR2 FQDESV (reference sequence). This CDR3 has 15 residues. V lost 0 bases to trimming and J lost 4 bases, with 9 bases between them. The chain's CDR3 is CASSLAKAVTGELFF. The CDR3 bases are TGTGCCAGCAGCTTAGCGAAGGCAGTCACCGGGGAGCTGTTTTTT. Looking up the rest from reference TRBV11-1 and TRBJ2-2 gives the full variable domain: EAEVAQSPRYKITEKSQAVAFWCDPISGHATLYWYRQILGQGPELLVQFQDESVVDDSQLPKDRFSAERLKGVDSTLKIQPAELGDSAMYLCASSLAKAVTGELFFGEGSRLTVL.